This T cell receptor (beta chain) is from a study of human T cells and chemical hapten exposure. About the study: DPC at 2% was the sensitizing agent, placed on approximately 2 cm by approximately 2 cm of upper inner arm skin.

This sample's time point: patch test 1, 2 weeks after DPC sensitization. Treatment defined: therapeutic diphenylcyclopropenone sensitization with weekly scalp DPC. TCRdb itself ran the RACE reads through MiXCR, one entry per CDR3 protein. The table has roughly 82,000 distinct CDR3 sequences, 12% seen once; the top ten hold roughly 3.6%. The CDR3 covers 18 residues. Trimming removed 0 bases from V and 0 bases from J, with 12 bases in between. Germline CDR1 reads LGHDT; CDR2 reads YNNKEL (reference sequence). Notes on the study in general: It should be noted that donors had alopecia, so their immune response may differ from healthy people's.

This clonotype has a count of ten or more. Its antigen remains unknown. Sequencing used whole blood, obtained in connection with sensitization to the hapten diphenylcyclopropenone (DPC). The source of this sequence is a woman aged 60-75 years with alopecia areata. Some clones in this sample may be carry-over from other donors' samples. The chain recombines TRBV3-1 with TRBJ1-6, with D uncertain. For the CDR3, the DNA is TGTGCCAGCAGCCAAGATTCGGGCGGGAGCTCCTATAATTCACCCCTCCACTTT. Amino acid sequence: CASSQDSGGSSYNSPLHF.